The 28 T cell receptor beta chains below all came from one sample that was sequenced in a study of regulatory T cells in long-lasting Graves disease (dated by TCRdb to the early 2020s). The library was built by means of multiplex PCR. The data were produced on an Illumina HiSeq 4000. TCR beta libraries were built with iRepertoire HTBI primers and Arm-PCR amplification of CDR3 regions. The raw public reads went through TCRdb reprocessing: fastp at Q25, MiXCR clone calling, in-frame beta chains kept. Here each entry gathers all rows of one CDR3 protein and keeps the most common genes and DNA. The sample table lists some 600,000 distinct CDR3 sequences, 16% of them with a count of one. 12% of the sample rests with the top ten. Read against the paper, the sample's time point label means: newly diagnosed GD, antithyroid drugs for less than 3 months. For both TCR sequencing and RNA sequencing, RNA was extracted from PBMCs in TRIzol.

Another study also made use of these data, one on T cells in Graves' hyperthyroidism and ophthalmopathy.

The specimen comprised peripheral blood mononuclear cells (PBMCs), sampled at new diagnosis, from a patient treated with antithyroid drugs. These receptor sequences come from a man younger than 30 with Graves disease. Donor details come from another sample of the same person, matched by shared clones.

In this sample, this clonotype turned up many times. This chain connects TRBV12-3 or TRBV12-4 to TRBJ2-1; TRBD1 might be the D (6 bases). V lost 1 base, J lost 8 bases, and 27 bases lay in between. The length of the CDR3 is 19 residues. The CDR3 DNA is TGTGCCAGCAGTTTAGGGGTCAGGGGCTTTTCACCGGGGTTTGATGAGCAGTTCTTC. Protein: CASSLGVRGFSPGFDEQFF.

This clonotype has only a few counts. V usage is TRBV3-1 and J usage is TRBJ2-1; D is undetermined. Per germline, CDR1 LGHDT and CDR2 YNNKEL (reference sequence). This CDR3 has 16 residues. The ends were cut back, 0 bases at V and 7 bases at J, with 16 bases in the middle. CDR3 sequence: CASSQDQDPFVNEQFF. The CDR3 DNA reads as TGTGCCAGCAGCCAAGATCAGGACCCCTTCGTGAATGAGCAGTTCTTC.

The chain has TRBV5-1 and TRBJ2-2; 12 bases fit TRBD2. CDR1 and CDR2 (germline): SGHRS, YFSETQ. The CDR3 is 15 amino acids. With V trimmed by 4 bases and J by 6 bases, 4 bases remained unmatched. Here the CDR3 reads CASSGLAGSSGELFF. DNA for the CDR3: TGCGCCAGCAGCGGACTAGCGGGATCGTCCGGGGAGCTGTTTTTT.

As DNA, the CDR3 is TGTGCCAGCAGGAACCAGGGCGCGGCTTTCTTT. Residues: CASRNQGAAFF. This chain uses TRBV6-9 with TRBJ1-1, with a possible D match to TRBD1 (5 bases). Between the trimmed V and J ends, which lost 6 bases and 11 bases, there was a span of 13 bases. Per germline, CDR1 MNHGY and CDR2 SVAAGI. The CDR3 sequence is 11 residues long.

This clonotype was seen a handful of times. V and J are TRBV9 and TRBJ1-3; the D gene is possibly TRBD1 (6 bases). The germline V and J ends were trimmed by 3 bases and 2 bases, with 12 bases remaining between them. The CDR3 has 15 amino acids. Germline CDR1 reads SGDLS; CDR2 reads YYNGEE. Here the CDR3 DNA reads TGTGCCAGCAGCGAATATGAGGGGGCTGGAAACACCATATATTTT. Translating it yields CASSEYEGAGNTIYF.

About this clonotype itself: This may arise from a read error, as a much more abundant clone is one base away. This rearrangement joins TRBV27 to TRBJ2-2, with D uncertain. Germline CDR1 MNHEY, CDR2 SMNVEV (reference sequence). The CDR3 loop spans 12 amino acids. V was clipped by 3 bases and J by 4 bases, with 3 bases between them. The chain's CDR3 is CASSFLTGELFF. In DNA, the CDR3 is TGTGCCAGCAGTTTCCTCACCGGGGAGCTGTTTTTT.

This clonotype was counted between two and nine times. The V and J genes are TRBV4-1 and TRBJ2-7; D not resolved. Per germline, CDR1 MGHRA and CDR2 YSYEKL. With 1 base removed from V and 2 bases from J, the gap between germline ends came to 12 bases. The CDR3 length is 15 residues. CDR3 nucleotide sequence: TGCGCCAGCAGCCAAGTGGACGGGCCTACCTACGAGCAGTACTTC. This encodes CASSQVDGPTYEQYF.

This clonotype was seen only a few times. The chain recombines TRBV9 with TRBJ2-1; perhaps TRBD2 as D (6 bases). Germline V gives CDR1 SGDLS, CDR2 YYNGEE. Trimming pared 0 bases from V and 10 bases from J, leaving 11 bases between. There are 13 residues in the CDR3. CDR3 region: CASSVAPGGEQFF. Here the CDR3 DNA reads TGTGCCAGCAGCGTAGCTCCCGGAGGGGAGCAGTTCTTC.

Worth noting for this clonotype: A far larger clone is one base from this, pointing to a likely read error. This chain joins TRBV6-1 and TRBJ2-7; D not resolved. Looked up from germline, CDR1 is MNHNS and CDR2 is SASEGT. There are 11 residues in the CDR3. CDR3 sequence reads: CAGSVGYEQYF. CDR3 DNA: TGTGCCGGCAGTGTCGGGTACGAGCAGTACTTC.

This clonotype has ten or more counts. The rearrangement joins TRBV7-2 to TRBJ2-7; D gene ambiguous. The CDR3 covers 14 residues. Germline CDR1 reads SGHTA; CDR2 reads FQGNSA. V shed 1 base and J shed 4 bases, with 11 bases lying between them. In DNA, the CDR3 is TGTGCCAGCAGCTTAGGCTCGAGGATGTACGAGCAGTACTTC. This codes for CASSLGSRMYEQYF.

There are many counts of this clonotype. CDR3 DNA: TGCGCCAGCAGCTCTGGTGTGGGGGAGCGGTATGGCTACACCTTC. It codes for CASSSGVGERYGYTF. The chain employs TRBV5-1 and TRBJ1-2, with a tentative D call TRBD1 (5 bases). From germline, CDR1 is SGHRS and CDR2 YFSETQ. Trimming took 3 bases from V and 5 from J, leaving 17 bases between them. The length of the CDR3 is 15 residues.

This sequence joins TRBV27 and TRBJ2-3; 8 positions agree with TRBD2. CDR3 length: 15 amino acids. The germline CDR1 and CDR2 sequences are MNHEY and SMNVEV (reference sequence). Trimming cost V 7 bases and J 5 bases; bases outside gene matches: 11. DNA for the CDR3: TGTGCCAGCATCTATCGGGAGGGAGGGGGAGATACGCAGTATTTT. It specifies CASIYREGGGDTQYF.

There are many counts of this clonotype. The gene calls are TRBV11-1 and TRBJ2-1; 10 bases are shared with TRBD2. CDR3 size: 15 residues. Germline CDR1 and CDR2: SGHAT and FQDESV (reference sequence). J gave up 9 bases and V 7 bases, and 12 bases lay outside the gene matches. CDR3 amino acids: CASKLAGTTVFEQFF. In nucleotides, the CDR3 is TGTGCCAGCAAACTAGCGGGGACAACGGTGTTTGAGCAGTTCTTC.

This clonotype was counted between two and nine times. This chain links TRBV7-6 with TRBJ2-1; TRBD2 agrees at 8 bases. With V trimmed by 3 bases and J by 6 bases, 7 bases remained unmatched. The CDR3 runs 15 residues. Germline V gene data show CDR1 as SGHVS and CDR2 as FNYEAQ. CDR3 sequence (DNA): TGTGCCAGCAGCTTTACTAGCGGCCCCCGCAATGAGCAGTTCTTC. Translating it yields CASSFTSGPRNEQFF.

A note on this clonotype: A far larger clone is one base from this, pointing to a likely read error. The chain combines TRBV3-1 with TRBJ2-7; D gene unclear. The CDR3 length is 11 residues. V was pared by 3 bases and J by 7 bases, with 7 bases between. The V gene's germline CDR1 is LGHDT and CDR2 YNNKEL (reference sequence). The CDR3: CASSHYNEQYF. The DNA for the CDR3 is TGTGCCAGCAGCCACTACAATGAGCAGTACTTC.

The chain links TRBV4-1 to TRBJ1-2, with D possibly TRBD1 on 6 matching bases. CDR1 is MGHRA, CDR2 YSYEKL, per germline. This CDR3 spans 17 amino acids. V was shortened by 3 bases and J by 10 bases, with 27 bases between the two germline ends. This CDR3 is CASSQSTAGGLGSDYTF. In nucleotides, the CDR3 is TGCGCCAGCAGCCAGAGTACTGCTGGGGGGCTCGGGAGTGACTACACCTTC.

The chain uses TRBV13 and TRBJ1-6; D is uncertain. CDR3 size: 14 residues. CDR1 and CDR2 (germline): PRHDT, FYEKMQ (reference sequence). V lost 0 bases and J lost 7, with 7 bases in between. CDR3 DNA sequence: TGTGCCAGCAGCTTAGGACGGGCAAATTCACCCCTCCACTTT. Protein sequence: CASSLGRANSPLHF. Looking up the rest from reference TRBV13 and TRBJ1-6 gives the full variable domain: AAGVIQSPRHLIKEKRETATLKCYPIPRHDTVYWYQQGPGQDPQFLISFYEKMQSDKGSIPDRFSAQQFSDYHSELNMSSLELGDSALYFCASSLGRANSPLHFGNGTRLTVT.

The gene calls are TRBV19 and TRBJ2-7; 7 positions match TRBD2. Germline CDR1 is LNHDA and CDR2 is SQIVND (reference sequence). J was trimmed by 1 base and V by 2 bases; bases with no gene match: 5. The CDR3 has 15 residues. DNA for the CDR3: TGTGCCAGTAGTATATCATCAGCGGGATCCTACGAGCAGTACTTC. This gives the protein CASSISSAGSYEQYF. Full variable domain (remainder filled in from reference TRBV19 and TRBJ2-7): DGGITQSPKYLFRKEGQNVTLSCEQNLNHDAMYWYRQDPGQGLRLIYYSQIVNDFQKGDIAEGYSVSREKKESFPLTVTSAQKNPTAFYLCASSISSAGSYEQYFGPGTRLTVT.

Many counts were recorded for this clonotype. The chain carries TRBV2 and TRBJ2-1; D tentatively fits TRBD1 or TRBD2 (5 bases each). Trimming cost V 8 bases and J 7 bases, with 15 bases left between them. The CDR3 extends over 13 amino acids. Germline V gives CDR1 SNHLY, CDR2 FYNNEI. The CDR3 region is CASEARWGNEQFF. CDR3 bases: TGTGCCAGCGAAGCTCGGTGGGGGAATGAGCAGTTCTTC.

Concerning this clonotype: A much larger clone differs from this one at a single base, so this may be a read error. The CDR3 here is CASSRASGSREQFF. The CDR3 DNA sequence: TGTGCCAGCAGCCGAGCGAGCGGGAGTCGCGAGCAGTTCTTC. This rearrangement joins TRBV3-1 to TRBJ2-1, with 8 bases aligning to TRBD2. CDR3 size: 14 residues. V shed 4 bases, J shed 10 bases, and the junction held 9 bases outside the gene matches. Germline CDR1 and CDR2: LGHDT and YNNKEL (reference sequence).

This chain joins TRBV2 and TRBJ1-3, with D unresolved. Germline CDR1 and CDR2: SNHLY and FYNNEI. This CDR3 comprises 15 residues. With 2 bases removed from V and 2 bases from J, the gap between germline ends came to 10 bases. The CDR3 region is CASSELYSTGNTIYF. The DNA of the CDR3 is TGTGCCAGCAGTGAACTTTACAGTACTGGAAACACCATATATTTT.

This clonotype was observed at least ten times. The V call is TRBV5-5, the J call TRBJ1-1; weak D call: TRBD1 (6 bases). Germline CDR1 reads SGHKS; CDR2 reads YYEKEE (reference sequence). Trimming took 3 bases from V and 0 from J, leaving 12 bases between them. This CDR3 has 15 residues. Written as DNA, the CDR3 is TGTGCCAGCAGCTCAAACAGGGACCTGAACACTGAAGCTTTCTTT. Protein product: CASSSNRDLNTEAFF.

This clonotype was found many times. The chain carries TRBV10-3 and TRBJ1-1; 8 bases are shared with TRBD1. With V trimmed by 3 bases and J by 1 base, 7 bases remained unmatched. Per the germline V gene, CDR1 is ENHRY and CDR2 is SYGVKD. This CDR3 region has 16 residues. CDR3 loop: CAISDRLGQGNTEAFF. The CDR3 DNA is TGTGCCATCAGTGACCGCCTCGGACAGGGGAACACTGAAGCTTTCTTT.

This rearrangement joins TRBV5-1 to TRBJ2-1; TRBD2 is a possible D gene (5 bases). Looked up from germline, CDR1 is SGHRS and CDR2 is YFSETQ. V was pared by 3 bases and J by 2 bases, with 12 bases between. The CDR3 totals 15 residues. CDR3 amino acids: CASSSLPGAYNEQFF. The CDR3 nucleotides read TGCGCCAGCAGCTCCCTCCCCGGGGCCTACAATGAGCAGTTCTTC.

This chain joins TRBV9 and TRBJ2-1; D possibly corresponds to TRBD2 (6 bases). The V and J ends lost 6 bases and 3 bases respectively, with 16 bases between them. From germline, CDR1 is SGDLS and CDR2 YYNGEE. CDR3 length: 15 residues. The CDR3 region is CASMRGLSDYNEQFF. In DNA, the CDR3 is TGTGCCAGCATGAGGGGACTGTCCGACTACAATGAGCAGTTCTTC.

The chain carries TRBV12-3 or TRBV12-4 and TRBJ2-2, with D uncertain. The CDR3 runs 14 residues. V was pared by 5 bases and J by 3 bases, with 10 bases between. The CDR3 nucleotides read TGTGCCAGCAGTACCTCCCCAGACACCGGGGAGCTGTTTTTT. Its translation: CASSTSPDTGELFF.

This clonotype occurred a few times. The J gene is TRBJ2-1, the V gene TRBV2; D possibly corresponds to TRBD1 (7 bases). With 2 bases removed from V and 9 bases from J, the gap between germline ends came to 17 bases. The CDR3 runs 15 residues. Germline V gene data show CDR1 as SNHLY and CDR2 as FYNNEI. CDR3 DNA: TGTGCCAGCAGTGAATACGGCAGGGGGGATAGTGAGCAGTTCTTC. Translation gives CASSEYGRGDSEQFF. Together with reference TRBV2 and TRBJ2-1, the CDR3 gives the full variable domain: EPEVTQTPSHQVTQMGQEVILRCVPISNHLYFYWYRQILGQKVEFLVSFYNNEISEKSEIFDDQFSVERPDGSNFTLKIRSTKLEDSAMYFCASSEYGRGDSEQFFGPGTRLTVL.

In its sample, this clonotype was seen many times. DNA of the CDR3: TGCAGTGCCACCGGGACTAGCGGGGTTTCCTACAATGAGCAGTTCTTC. Encoded protein: CSATGTSGVSYNEQFF. The rearrangement links TRBV20-1 to TRBJ2-1; TRBD2 agrees at 13 bases. With 6 bases clipped from V and 1 base from J, the junction kept 6 bases outside the gene matches. This CDR3 is 16 amino acids long. Germline CDR1 DFQATT, CDR2 SNEGSKA (reference sequence).